The entry below describes one TCR beta chain. The antigen is undetermined. The data derive from a study of PD-1 blockade in classical Hodgkin lymphoma. Study context: Treatment was intravenous nivolumab, 3 mg/kg every 2 weeks, until progression.

Sequenced by immunoSEQ multiplex PCR; TCRdb stores in-frame clones only, minus some. The repertoire has some 62,000 clones, around 88% of them found once; the top ten carry around an eighth. With no exception, relapse followed autologous stem cell transplantation in all patients, and brentuximab vedotin exposure varied. Best outcomes ranged across complete response, partial response and progressive disease. V dropped 4 bases and J dropped 11 bases, with 15 bases sitting between them. The CDR3 is 13 amino acids. Per germline, CDR1 GTSNPN and CDR2 SVGIG (reference sequence). Study results and limitations: Significant TCR diversity gains by C4D1 occurred in CD4+ but not CD8+ cells. Reported baseline diversity: healthy donors highest, relapsed/refractory patients lowest.

Source: peripheral blood mononuclear cells (PBMCs), taken at baseline. The gene calls are TRBV30 and TRBJ1-6; D is undetermined. This receptor was taken from a human donor with classical Hodgkin lymphoma. The CDR3 region is CAWKLVGVTPLHF. The CDR3 DNA follows: TGTGCCTGGAAACTGGTTGGAGTTACACCCCTCCACTTT.